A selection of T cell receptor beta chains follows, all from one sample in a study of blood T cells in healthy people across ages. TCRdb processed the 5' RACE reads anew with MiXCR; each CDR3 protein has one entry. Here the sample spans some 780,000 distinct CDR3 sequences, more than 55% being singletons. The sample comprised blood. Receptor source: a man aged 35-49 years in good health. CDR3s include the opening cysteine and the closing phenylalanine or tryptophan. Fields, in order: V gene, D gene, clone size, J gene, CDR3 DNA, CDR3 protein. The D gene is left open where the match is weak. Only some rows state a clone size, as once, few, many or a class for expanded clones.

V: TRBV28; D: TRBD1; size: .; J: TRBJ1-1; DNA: TGTGCCAGCAGTTTAGGAGCCCTAGGGGGCTTGAACACTGAAGCTTTCTTT; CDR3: CASSLGALGGLNTEAFF
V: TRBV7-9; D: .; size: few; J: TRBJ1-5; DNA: TGTGCCAGCAGCCCGCACGATCGAGGCAATCAGCCCCAGCATTTT; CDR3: CASSPHDRGNQPQHF
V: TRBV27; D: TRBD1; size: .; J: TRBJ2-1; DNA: TGTGCCAGCAGATCCGACAGGGGAAGGGAGTTCTTC; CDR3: CASRSDRGREFF
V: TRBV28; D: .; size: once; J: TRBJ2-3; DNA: TGTGCCAGCAGTACAAGACTAGGTACAGATACGCAGTATTTT; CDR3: CASSTRLGTDTQYF
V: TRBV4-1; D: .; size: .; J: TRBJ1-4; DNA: TGCGCCAGCAGCCCTATCCAACAGGTTAATGAAAAACTGTTTTTT; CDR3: CASSPIQQVNEKLFF
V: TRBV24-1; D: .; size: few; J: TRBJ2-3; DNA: TGTGCCACCAGTGCCGGAGTGGCGACTTACACAGATACGCAGTATTTT; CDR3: CATSAGVATYTDTQYF
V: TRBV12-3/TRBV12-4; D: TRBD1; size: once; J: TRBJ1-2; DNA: TGTGCCAGCACCAAGGGACAGGGGGGCGGCTACACCTTC; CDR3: CASTKGQGGGYTF
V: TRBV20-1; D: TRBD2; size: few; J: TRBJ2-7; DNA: TGCAGTGCTAGTGGGCCTAGCGGGAGAGCGATCTACGAGCAGTACTTC; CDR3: CSASGPSGRAIYEQYF
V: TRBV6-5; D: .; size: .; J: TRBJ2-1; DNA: TGTGCCAGCAGTTACCGGCGGGAAGGTTCCTACAATGAGCAGTTCTTC; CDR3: CASSYRREGSYNEQFF
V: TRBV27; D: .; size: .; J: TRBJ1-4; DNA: TGTGCCAGCAGCCCCCAAGCGGTCACAGAGGGTGAAAAACTGTTTTTT; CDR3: CASSPQAVTEGEKLFF
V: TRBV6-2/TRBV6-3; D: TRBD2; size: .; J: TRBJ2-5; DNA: TGTGCCAGCACTGTGGGACTAGCGGGAGGCGTCCAAGAGACCCAGTACTTC; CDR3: CASTVGLAGGVQETQYF
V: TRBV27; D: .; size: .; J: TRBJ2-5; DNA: TGTGCCAGCAGTCACGATTGGGAAGAGGCCCAGTACTTC; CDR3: CASSHDWEEAQYF
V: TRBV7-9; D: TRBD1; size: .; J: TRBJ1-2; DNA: TGTGCCAGCAGCTTAGGGCGGACAGGGGGTAACTATGGCTACACCTTC; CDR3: CASSLGRTGGNYGYTF
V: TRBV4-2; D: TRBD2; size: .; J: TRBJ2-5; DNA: TGTGCCAGCAGCCAAAATGGTGGCGGGAGGGGGGCCCAGTACTTC; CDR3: CASSQNGGGRGAQYF
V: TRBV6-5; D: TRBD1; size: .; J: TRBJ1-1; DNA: TGTGCCAGCAGTTATGGTTCCACAGGGGGTGAAGCTTTCTTT; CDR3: CASSYGSTGGEAFF
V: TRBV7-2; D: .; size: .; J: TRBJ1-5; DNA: TGTGCCAGCAGCTTAGCAGGGAACTCTCAGCCCCAGCATTTT; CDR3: CASSLAGNSQPQHF
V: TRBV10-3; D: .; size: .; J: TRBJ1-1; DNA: TGTGCCATCAGTGGAGGGGTCGGGACTGAAGCTTTCTTT; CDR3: CAISGGVGTEAFF
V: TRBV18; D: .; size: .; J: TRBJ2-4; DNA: TGTGCCAGCTCACCAGTCCCGGGAGCAGGTGAGCAGTACTTC; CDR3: CASSPVPGAGEQYF
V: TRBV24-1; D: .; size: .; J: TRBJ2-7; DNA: TGTGCCACCAGTGATTTGACAGGAGACTCCTACGAGCAGTACTTC; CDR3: CATSDLTGDSYEQYF
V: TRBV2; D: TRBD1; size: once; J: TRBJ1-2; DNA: TGTGCCAGCAGTCTTAAAACAGGGGGTATCTATGGCTACACCTTC; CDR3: CASSLKTGGIYGYTF
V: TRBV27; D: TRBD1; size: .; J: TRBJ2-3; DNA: TGTGCCAGCAGTTCGCGATGGGGGATGGGACAGAGCACAGATACGCAGTATTTT; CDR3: CASSSRWGMGQSTDTQYF
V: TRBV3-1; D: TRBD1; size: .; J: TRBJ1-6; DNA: TGTGCCAGCAGCCAACCTCAGGGGGCCCAATCACCCCTCCACTTT; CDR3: CASSQPQGAQSPLHF
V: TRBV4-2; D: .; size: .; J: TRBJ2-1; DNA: TGTGCCAGCAGCCAAGAGGTCCTGGCCGTGGACGTGGACAATGAGCAGTTCTTC; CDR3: CASSQEVLAVDVDNEQFF
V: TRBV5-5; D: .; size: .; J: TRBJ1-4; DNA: TGTGCCAGCAGCCAGAGCCGGGACACTAAGAGTGAAAAACTGTTTTTT; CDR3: CASSQSRDTKSEKLFF
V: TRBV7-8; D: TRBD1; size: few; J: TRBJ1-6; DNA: TGTGCTAGCAGCTTCCAGACAGGGCTCTATAATTCACCCCTCCACTTT; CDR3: CASSFQTGLYNSPLHF
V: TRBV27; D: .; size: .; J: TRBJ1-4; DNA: TGTGCCAGCAGCACGAGGACAGAAGGAGCTGCAACTAATGAAAAACTGTTTTTT; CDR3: CASSTRTEGAATNEKLFF
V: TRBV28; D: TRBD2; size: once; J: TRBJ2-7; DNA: TGTGCCAGCATGACCCCCCTAGCGGGAATGTGGTTCGAGCAGTACTTC; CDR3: CASMTPLAGMWFEQYF
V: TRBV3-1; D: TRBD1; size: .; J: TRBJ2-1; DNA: TGTGCCAGCAGTCGACCCGGGACAGGATACAACAATGAGCAGTTCTTC; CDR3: CASSRPGTGYNNEQFF
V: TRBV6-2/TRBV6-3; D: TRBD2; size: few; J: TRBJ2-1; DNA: TGTGCCAGCAGTTTGAGCGCGGGAGGGCGGGATGAGCAGTTCTTC; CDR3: CASSLSAGGRDEQFF
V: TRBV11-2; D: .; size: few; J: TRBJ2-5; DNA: TGTGCCAGCGGACCTACAGGGCCCGAGACCCAGTACTTC; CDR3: CASGPTGPETQYF
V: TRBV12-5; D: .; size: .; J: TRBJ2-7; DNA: TGTGCTAGTGCCCTCCAGTACGAGCAGTACTTC; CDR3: CASALQYEQYF
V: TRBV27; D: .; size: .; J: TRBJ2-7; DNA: TGTGCCAGCAGTGTGACGTTGACCTACGAGCAGTACTTC; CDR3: CASSVTLTYEQYF
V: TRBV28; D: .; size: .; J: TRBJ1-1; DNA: TGTGCCAGCACTCTCCACCTCGGGGTTCAGAGGAACACTGAAGCTTTCTTT; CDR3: CASTLHLGVQRNTEAFF
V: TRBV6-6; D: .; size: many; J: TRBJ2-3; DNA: TGTGCCAGCAGTCGACAGGGAGGGGTCAGAGATACGCAGTATTTT; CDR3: CASSRQGGVRDTQYF
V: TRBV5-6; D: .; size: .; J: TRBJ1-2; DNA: TGTGCCAGCAATTCTGGTACCTCAGACTATGGCTACACCTTC; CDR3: CASNSGTSDYGYTF
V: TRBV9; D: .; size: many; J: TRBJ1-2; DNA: TGTGCCAGCAGCGTAGGAGGGCTCAACTATGGCTACACCTTC; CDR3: CASSVGGLNYGYTF
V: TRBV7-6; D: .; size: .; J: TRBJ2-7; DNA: TGTGCCAGCAGCTCCGACTCCAGGGGCTACGAGCAGTACTTC; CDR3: CASSSDSRGYEQYF
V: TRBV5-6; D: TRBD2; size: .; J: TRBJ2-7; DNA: TGTGCCAGCAGCTTTCGGACTAGCGGGAGGGCCGAGCAGTACTTC; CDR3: CASSFRTSGRAEQYF
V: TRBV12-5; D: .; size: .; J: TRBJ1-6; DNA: TGTGCTAGTGGCCCTAAAACAGGGATCTATAATTCACCCCTCCACTTT; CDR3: CASGPKTGIYNSPLHF
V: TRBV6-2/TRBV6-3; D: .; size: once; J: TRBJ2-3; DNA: TGTGCCAGCAGAGGCGGACTCGGGCGCACAGATACGCAGTATTTT; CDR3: CASRGGLGRTDTQYF
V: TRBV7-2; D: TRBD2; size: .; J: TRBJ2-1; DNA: TGTGCCAGCAGCCTCGGGACTAGCGGGACGTATGCCCAGTTCTTC; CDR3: CASSLGTSGTYAQFF
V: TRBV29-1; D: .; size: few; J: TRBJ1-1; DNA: TGCAGCGTTGAAGTTACAGGCACTAATACTGAAGCTTTCTTT; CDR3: CSVEVTGTNTEAFF
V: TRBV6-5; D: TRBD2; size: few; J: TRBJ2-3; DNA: TGTGCCAGCAGCATGGGACTAGCGGGGTCAGATACGCAGTATTTT; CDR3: CASSMGLAGSDTQYF
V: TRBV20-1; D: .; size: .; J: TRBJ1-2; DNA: TGCAGTGCTAGAGTTGGGGATCGTCGTGGCTACACCTTC; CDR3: CSARVGDRRGYTF
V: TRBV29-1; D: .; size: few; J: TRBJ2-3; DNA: TGCAGCGAAGCAGTGGGCAGTACTAGCACAGATACGCAGTATTTT; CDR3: CSEAVGSTSTDTQYF
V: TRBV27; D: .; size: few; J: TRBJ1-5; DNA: TGTGCCAGCAGTTCCATTGATCAGCCCCAGCATTTT; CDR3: CASSSIDQPQHF
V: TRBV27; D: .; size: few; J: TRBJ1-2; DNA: TGTGCCAGCAGTCCCTCTGGCGGGAATGGGGGTCATGGCTACACCTTC; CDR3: CASSPSGGNGGHGYTF
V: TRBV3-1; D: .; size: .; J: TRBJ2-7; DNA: TGTGCCAGCAGCCAAGATGAGAACAGGCATGGGTCTCAGTACTTC; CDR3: CASSQDENRHGSQYF
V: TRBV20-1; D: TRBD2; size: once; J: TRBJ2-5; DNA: TGCAGTGCCACGGTGGAGCGGGAGGGCACCCCCTGGGAGACCCAGTACTTC; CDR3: CSATVEREGTPWETQYF
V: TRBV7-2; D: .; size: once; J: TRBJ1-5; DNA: TGTGCCAGCAGCTTGGCCGGGGGGGCGCGGCCCCAGCATTTT; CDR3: CASSLAGGARPQHF